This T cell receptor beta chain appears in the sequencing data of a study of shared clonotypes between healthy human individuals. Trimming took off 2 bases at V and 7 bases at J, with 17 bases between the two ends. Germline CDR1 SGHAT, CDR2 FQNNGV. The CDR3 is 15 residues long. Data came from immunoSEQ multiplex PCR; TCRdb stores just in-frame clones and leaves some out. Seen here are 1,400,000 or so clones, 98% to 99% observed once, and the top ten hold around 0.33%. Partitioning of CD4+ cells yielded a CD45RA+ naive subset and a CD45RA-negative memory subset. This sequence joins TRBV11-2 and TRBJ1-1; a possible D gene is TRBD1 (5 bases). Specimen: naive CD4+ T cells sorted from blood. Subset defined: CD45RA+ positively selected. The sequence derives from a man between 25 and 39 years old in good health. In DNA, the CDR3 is TGTGCCAGCAGCTTACCGGGGGAGAGGAGGGGTGAAGCTTTCTTT. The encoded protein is CASSLPGERRGEAFF.